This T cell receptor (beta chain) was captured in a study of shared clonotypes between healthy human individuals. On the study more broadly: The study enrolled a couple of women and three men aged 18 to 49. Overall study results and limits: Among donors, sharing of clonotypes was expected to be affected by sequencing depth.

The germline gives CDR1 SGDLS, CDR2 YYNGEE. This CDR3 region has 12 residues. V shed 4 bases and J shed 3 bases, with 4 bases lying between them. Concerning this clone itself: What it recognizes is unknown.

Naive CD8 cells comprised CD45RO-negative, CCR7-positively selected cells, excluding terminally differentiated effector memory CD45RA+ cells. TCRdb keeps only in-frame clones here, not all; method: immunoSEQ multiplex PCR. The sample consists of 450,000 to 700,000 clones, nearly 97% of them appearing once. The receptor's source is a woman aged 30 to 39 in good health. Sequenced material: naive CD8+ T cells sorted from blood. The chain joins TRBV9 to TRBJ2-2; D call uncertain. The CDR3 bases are TGTGCCAGCAGCACCTACACCGGGGAGCTGTTTTTT. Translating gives CASSTYTGELFF.